This TCR beta chain stems from a study of T cell changes during pregnancy in multiple sclerosis. Germline values: CDR1 MNHEY, CDR2 SMNVEV (reference sequence). V was pared by 8 bases and J by 5 bases, with 7 bases of the junction left unmatched. The CDR3 has 15 residues. Sequenced by immunoSEQ multiplex PCR; TCRdb stores in-frame clones only, minus some. Here the sample spans around 34,000 clones, roughly 89% being singletons. The chain uses TRBV27 and TRBJ2-2; 11 nucleotides agree with TRBD1. Source: CD4+ T cells from peripheral blood mononuclear cells, taken in the second trimester of pregnancy. The TCR originated in a female donor with multiple sclerosis, enrolled in a pregnancy study. DNA of the CDR3: TGTGCCAGCCGCCGGGACAGGGGGATGACCGGGGAGCTGTTTTTT. Protein: CASRRDRGMTGELFF.